This is a list of T cell receptor beta chains from one sample in a study of T cells after yellow fever vaccination. TCRdb called the 5' RACE reads again in MiXCR, with one record for every CDR3 protein. The sample comprises about 310,000 distinct CDR3 sequences, around 4% of which are singletons, and roughly a quarter rests with the top ten. This sample comprised PBMCs, obtained on the day of the yellow fever booster vaccination. The receptors originated from a man between 18 and 29 years old who received the YFV17D yellow fever vaccine. Both conserved end residues are part of each CDR3. D genes are given only for firm matches. Clone size is not always given. Where it is, it says once, few, many or a class for expanded clones.

>TRBD1|many|TRBV7-6|TRBJ2-4
CASSSGTGIQYF
TGTGCCAGCAGCTCGGGGACAGGCATTCAGTACTTC
>NA|many|TRBV4-2|TRBJ2-7
CASSQEYAPSLSYEQYF
TGTGCCAGCAGCCAAGAATACGCACCCTCTCTTTCCTACGAGCAGTACTTC
>NA|many|TRBV5-5|TRBJ2-3
CASSLHGILTDTQYF
TGTGCCAGCAGCTTGCATGGCATCCTCACAGATACGCAGTATTTT
>NA|many|TRBV5-1|TRBJ1-5
CASSFIGLRNQPQHF
TGCGCCAGCAGCTTCATCGGATTACGCAATCAGCCCCAGCATTTT
>NA|many|TRBV14|TRBJ1-4
CASSQRGNEKLFF
TGTGCCAGCAGCCAGAGGGGAAATGAAAAACTGTTTTTT
>NA|NA|TRBV3-1|TRBJ2-7
CASSSSVRGSYEQYF
TGTGCCAGCAGCTCGAGCGTCCGGGGGTCCTACGAGCAGTACTTC
>TRBD1|few|TRBV5-1|TRBJ1-1
CASRLDAGTGVGTEAFF
TGCGCCAGCAGACTAGACGCCGGGACAGGGGTAGGCACTGAAGCTTTCTTT
>NA|NA|TRBV24-1|TRBJ2-3
CATSDPALSTDTQYF
TGTGCCACCAGTGATCCCGCTCTATCCACAGATACGCAGTATTTT
>NA|many|TRBV4-1|TRBJ2-2
CASSLLTGPNTGELFF
TGCGCCAGCAGCCTATTGACGGGGCCGAACACCGGGGAGCTGTTTTTT
>TRBD2|few|TRBV5-6|TRBJ2-1
CASSLGLAGSTNEQFF
TGTGCCAGCAGCTTGGGGCTAGCGGGTTCTACCAATGAGCAGTTCTTC
>TRBD1|many|TRBV12-3/TRBV12-4|TRBJ2-2
CASRVGQVNTGELFF
TGTGCCAGCAGGGTGGGACAGGTGAACACCGGGGAGCTGTTTTTT
>NA|many|TRBV20-1|TRBJ1-3
CSARPRPSGNTIYF
TGCAGTGCTAGACCGAGGCCCTCTGGAAACACCATATATTTT
>NA|few|TRBV9|TRBJ2-3
CASSVYRTDTQYF
TGTGCCAGCAGCGTATACCGCACAGATACGCAGTATTTT
>NA|NA|TRBV7-2|TRBJ1-5
CASSFWTAINQPQHF
TGTGCCAGCAGCTTCTGGACGGCTATCAATCAGCCCCAGCATTTT
>NA|many|TRBV5-1|TRBJ1-1
CASNVGGAGDTEAFF
TGCGCCAGCAACGTCGGGGGAGCAGGGGACACTGAAGCTTTCTTT
>TRBD1|many|TRBV7-9|TRBJ2-7
CASRRQGAVYEQYF
TGTGCCAGCAGAAGACAGGGGGCTGTCTACGAGCAGTACTTC
>NA|many|TRBV5-4|TRBJ1-1
CASSLVGPLTEAFF
TGTGCCAGCAGCTTGGTAGGTCCTCTCACTGAAGCTTTCTTT
>NA|NA|TRBV12-3/TRBV12-4|TRBJ2-3
CASSSGHHTDTQYF
TGTGCCAGCAGTTCCGGACATCACACAGATACGCAGTATTTT
>TRBD1|many|TRBV20-1|TRBJ1-5
CSARDGLAGGYQPQHF
TGCAGTGCTAGAGATGGGTTGGCAGGGGGATATCAGCCCCAGCATTTT
>NA|NA|TRBV6-2/TRBV6-3|TRBJ2-1
CASSSPLRGRSGEQFF
TGTGCCAGCAGCTCACCGTTAAGGGGTCGGTCTGGGGAGCAGTTCTTC
>NA|NA|TRBV20-1|TRBJ1-2
CSARNSAANYGYTF
TGCAGTGCTAGAAACAGTGCCGCTAACTATGGCTACACCTTC
>NA|NA|TRBV2|TRBJ2-5
CATGRGTEETQYF
TGTGCCACCGGTAGGGGGACGGAAGAGACCCAGTACTTC
>NA|many|TRBV3-1|TRBJ2-1
CASSQSSGNEQFF
TGTGCCAGCAGCCAAAGTTCGGGGAATGAGCAGTTCTTC
>TRBD1|NA|TRBV3-1|TRBJ1-1
CASSLENRGGTEAFF
TGTGCCAGCAGCCTAGAGAACAGGGGTGGCACTGAAGCTTTCTTT
>NA|many|TRBV27|TRBJ1-4
CASSPVWATNEKLFF
TGTGCCAGCAGCCCCGTTTGGGCAACTAATGAAAAACTGTTTTTT
>NA|many|TRBV7-9|TRBJ2-4
CASSLENIQYF
TGTGCCAGCAGCTTAGAAAACATTCAGTACTTC
>NA|NA|TRBV4-1|TRBJ2-4
CASSQDNSIQYF
TGCGCCAGCAGCCAAGATAATTCCATTCAGTACTTC
>TRBD1|many|TRBV4-3|TRBJ1-4
CASSQGDRTNEKLFF
TGCGCCAGCAGCCAAGGGGACAGAACTAATGAAAAACTGTTTTTT
>NA|many|TRBV20-1|TRBJ1-1
CSARGGYYTHTEAFF
TGCAGTGCTAGAGGAGGGTACTACACCCACACTGAAGCTTTCTTT
>NA|many|TRBV10-3|TRBJ2-5
CAIKNPAGRQETQYF
TGTGCCATCAAGAATCCGGCGGGGCGGCAAGAGACCCAGTACTTC
>TRBD1|many|TRBV10-2|TRBJ2-1
CASVSTGGGHEQFF
TGCGCCAGCGTATCGACAGGGGGAGGCCATGAGCAGTTCTTC
>NA|few|TRBV6-5|TRBJ1-1
CASSNLAGGREGTEAFF
TGTGCCAGCAGTAACCTGGCGGGGGGTCGGGAGGGCACTGAAGCTTTCTTT
>NA|many|TRBV6-5|TRBJ2-5
CASSLRKQETQYF
TGTGCCAGCAGTTTGAGGAAACAAGAGACCCAGTACTTC
>NA|few|TRBV11-2|TRBJ2-5
CASSLGVSQGTAQYF
TGTGCCAGCAGCTTAGGAGTTTCGCAGGGAACGGCCCAGTACTTC
>TRBD1|many|TRBV10-3|TRBJ1-1
CAISESPDRVNTEAFF
TGTGCCATCAGTGAGTCCCCAGACAGGGTGAACACTGAAGCTTTCTTT
>TRBD1|NA|TRBV5-1|TRBJ1-3
CASSQGQGNSPGNTIYF
TGCGCCAGCAGCCAAGGACAGGGGAATAGCCCTGGAAACACCATATATTTT
>TRBD1|many|TRBV20-1|TRBJ1-2
CSATSQGDYGYTF
TGCAGTGCTACTTCACAGGGGGACTATGGCTACACCTTC
>NA|many|TRBV24-1|TRBJ1-1
CAARQGPDTEAFF
TGTGCCGCTCGCCAGGGACCTGACACTGAAGCTTTCTTT
>NA|few|TRBV5-4|TRBJ2-1
CASKGGGPGYNEQFF
TGTGCCAGCAAAGGGGGGGGGCCGGGCTACAATGAGCAGTTCTTC
>TRBD2|few|TRBV3-1|TRBJ2-2
CASSQPPWGGEAGELFF
TGTGCCAGCAGCCAACCCCCGTGGGGGGGTGAAGCCGGGGAGCTGTTTTTT
>NA|many|TRBV5-1|TRBJ1-1
CASSLEGDAAFF
TGCGCCAGCAGCTTGGAAGGGGACGCAGCTTTCTTT
>NA|few|TRBV7-2|TRBJ1-5
CASSLVQAQPQHF
TGTGCCAGCAGCTTAGTTCAGGCACAGCCCCAGCATTTT
>NA|NA|TRBV7-9|TRBJ2-1
CASSFTGDSNEQFF
TGTGCCAGCAGCTTTACCGGGGACTCGAATGAGCAGTTCTTC
>TRBD2|many|TRBV9|TRBJ2-5
CASSVGASGGYQETQYF
TGTGCCAGCAGCGTAGGGGCTAGCGGGGGCTATCAAGAGACCCAGTACTTC
>NA|many|TRBV6-1|TRBJ2-5
CASSEDTRAGETQYF
TGTGCCAGCAGTGAAGATACTAGGGCGGGTGAGACCCAGTACTTC
>TRBD2|NA|TRBV7-2|TRBJ2-3
CASSSGTSGYTDTQYF
TGTGCCAGCAGCTCAGGGACTAGCGGCTACACAGATACGCAGTATTTT